These 25 T cell receptor beta chains were sequenced from one sample in a study of long-term antiretroviral therapy in people with HIV. The assay, immunoSEQ v3.0, was run at survey level. Clones were sequenced by immunoSEQ multiplex PCR, and TCRdb holds only the in-frame ones, with some missing. The sample contains approximately 45,000 clones, around 86% of which appear only once. This material consisted of unsorted PBMCs, taken 0.1 years before starting antiretroviral therapy. The receptors here all came from a woman in her forties or fifties with HIV.

The J gene is TRBJ2-7, the V gene TRBV7-6; 8 bases agree with TRBD1. This CDR3 is 16 amino acids long. Germline CDR1 and CDR2: SGHVS and FNYEAQ. The J segment lost 1 base and the V segment lost 2 bases, leaving 7 bases of the junction unmatched. CDR3 DNA: TGTGCCAGCAGCTTACGGACAGGGTATGCATCCTACGAGCAGTACTTC. This translates into CASSLRTGYASYEQYF.

The CDR3 region is CASSSGTGGLNEQYF. CDR3 DNA: TGTGCCAGCAGTTCCGGGACAGGGGGCTTGAACGAGCAGTACTTC. The chain has TRBV7-9 and TRBJ2-7, with 12 bases lining up with TRBD1. This CDR3 contains 15 residues. CDR1 and CDR2 from the germline V gene are SEHNR and FQNEAQ (reference sequence). V gave up 6 bases and J gave up 5 bases; unmatched junction bases: 8. Full variable domain (rest looked up from reference TRBV7-9 and TRBJ2-7): DTGVSQNPRHKITKRGQNVTFRCDPISEHNRLYWYRQTLGQGPEFLTYFQNEAQLEKSRLLSDRFSAERPKGSFSTLEIQRTEQGDSAMYLCASSSGTGGLNEQYFGPGTRLTVT.

The rearrangement joins TRBV29-1 to TRBJ2-3, with a weak D call TRBD1 (6 bases). The V gene lost 3 bases and the J gene lost 5 bases, with 15 bases spanning the gap. The germline gives CDR1 SQVTM, CDR2 ANQGSEA. The CDR3 has 14 amino acids. In DNA form, the CDR3 reads TGCAGCGTTGATGGGGGCAGAGGCGAAGATACGCAGTATTTT. It codes for CSVDGGRGEDTQYF.

The V gene is TRBV4-3, the J gene TRBJ1-2; D gene uncertain. Germline-derived CDR1 and CDR2 are LGHNA and YSLEER. The CDR3 extends over 15 amino acids. V lost 1 base, J lost 1 base, and 10 bases lay in between. CDR3 sequence reads: CASSQVTGNNYGYTF. Written as DNA, the CDR3 is TGCGCCAGCAGCCAAGTCACCGGCAATAACTATGGCTACACCTTC.

The chain carries TRBV9 and TRBJ1-1, with 8 bases that match TRBD1. Looked up from germline, CDR1 is SGDLS and CDR2 is YYNGEE. V shed 0 bases and J 0 bases; nucleotides not matched to a gene: 4. The CDR3 extends over 16 amino acids. In DNA, the CDR3 is TGTGCCAGCAGCGTAGCCGACAGGGGATTGAACACTGAAGCTTTCTTT. Protein product: CASSVADRGLNTEAFF.

This rearrangement joins TRBV9 to TRBJ2-5; D not certain. Germline assignment: CDR1 SGDLS and CDR2 YYNGEE. The ends were cut back, 0 bases at V and 5 bases at J, with 11 bases in the middle. CDR3 length equals 14 residues. The CDR3 DNA reads TGTGCCAGCAGCGTAGAACCAACAGCGGAGACCCAGTACTTC. Translating it yields CASSVEPTAETQYF.

The genes are TRBV5-4 and TRBJ1-1, with a possible D match to TRBD1 (5 bases). The CDR3 totals 14 residues. Trimming left V 4 bases short and J 1 base short, with 11 bases between. Germline V lookup: CDR1 SGHNT, CDR2 YYREEE (reference sequence). CDR3 coding DNA: TGTGCCAGCAGCCCGGGACGATCGAACACTGAAGCTTTCTTT. Amino acids: CASSPGRSNTEAFF.

The rearrangement links TRBV11-2 to TRBJ2-2; 14 nucleotides match TRBD2. CDR1 and CDR2 from the germline V gene are SGHAT and FQNNGV. Trimming removed 0 bases from V and 2 bases from J; junction bases left unmatched: 8. The CDR3 is 20 residues long. The CDR3 loop reads CASSLDQGLAGGYNTGELFF. Here the CDR3 DNA reads TGTGCCAGCAGCTTAGATCAAGGACTAGCGGGGGGCTATAACACCGGGGAGCTGTTTTTT.

The chain uses TRBV6-5 and TRBJ2-5, with D uncertain. The CDR3 sequence is 11 residues long. The V gene's germline CDR1 is MNHEY and CDR2 SVGAGI. Trimming took off 0 bases at V and 11 bases at J, with 7 bases between the two ends. The CDR3 spells CASSYSGGQYF. The DNA for the CDR3 is TGTGCCAGCAGTTACTCGGGTGGTCAGTACTTC.

Here the CDR3 reads CAISESPGGHNEQFF. CDR3 coding DNA: TGTGCCATCAGTGAGTCGCCTGGTGGGCACAATGAGCAGTTCTTC. The chain couples TRBV10-3 to TRBJ2-1; D ambiguous. V gave up 0 bases and J gave up 5 bases, with 11 bases separating them. The CDR3 sequence is 15 residues long. Germline V gene data show CDR1 as ENHRY and CDR2 as SYGVKD.

For the CDR3, the DNA is TGTGCCAGCAGTATACGGACTAGCGGGACCCACAATGAGCAGTTCTTC. It specifies CASSIRTSGTHNEQFF. The chain links TRBV2 to TRBJ2-1; TRBD2 matches at 12 bases. V trimming: 5 bases; J trimming: 5 bases; junction bases outside the gene matches: 7. The CDR3 sequence is 16 residues long. Germline-derived CDR1 and CDR2 are SNHLY and FYNNEI.

The chain joins TRBV7-2 to TRBJ1-5; 8 bases agree with TRBD1. The ends lost 4 bases at V and 6 bases at J; junction bases unmatched: 11. This CDR3 comprises 16 residues. Germline CDR1 SGHTA, CDR2 FQGNSA. The CDR3 region has the DNA TGTGCCAGCAGCTATCTTACAGGGGGGCTGGGTCAGCCCCAGCATTTT. Its protein is CASSYLTGGLGQPQHF.

This chain connects TRBV19 to TRBJ1-3; the D is unclear. The CDR3 spans 12 residues. In germline, CDR1 is LNHDA, CDR2 SQIVND (reference sequence). V was clipped by 8 bases and J by 1 base, with 6 bases between them. CDR3 in amino acids: CASDQSGNTIYF. The CDR3 DNA reads TGTGCCAGTGACCAATCTGGAAACACCATATATTTT.

The chain joins TRBV18 to TRBJ2-1, with D uncertain. The CDR3 covers 12 residues. Germline loops: CDR1 KGHSH, CDR2 LQKENI. Trimming removed 5 bases from V and 12 bases from J, with 14 bases in between. The CDR3 is CASSSTSPGQFF. In nucleotides, the CDR3 is TGTGCCAGCTCATCCACCTCCCCGGGGCAGTTCTTC.

J is TRBJ2-7 and V is TRBV7-9, with 8 bases that match TRBD1. CDR1 is SEHNR and CDR2 is FQNEAQ in the germline V gene (reference sequence). J lost 6 bases, V lost 5 bases, and 9 bases had no gene match. The CDR3 is 14 residues long. This CDR3 is CASSATGDPLEQYF. CDR3 coding DNA: TGTGCCAGCAGCGCGACAGGGGATCCCCTCGAGCAGTACTTC.

This clone was seen only once. V and J are TRBV6-5 and TRBJ2-6; D might be TRBD2 (5 bases). This CDR3 comprises 16 residues. Germline V gene sequence: CDR1 MNHEY, CDR2 SVGAGI. Trimming took 2 bases from V and 0 from J, leaving 8 bases between them. Written as DNA, the CDR3 is TGTGCCAGCAGTTACGAGGGCACCTCTGGGGCCAACGTCCTGACTTTC. This gives the protein CASSYEGTSGANVLTF.

The chain employs TRBV19 and TRBJ2-1, with D possibly being TRBD2 (6 bases). This CDR3 contains 17 residues. Germline assignment: CDR1 LNHDA and CDR2 SQIVND (reference sequence). The V end was cut by 9 bases, the J end by 0 bases, with 21 bases between. The CDR3 sequence is CASKGLIPVGSYNEQFF. The CDR3 region has the DNA TGTGCCAGCAAGGGACTTATCCCGGTGGGCTCCTACAATGAGCAGTTCTTC.

This clone was recorded a few times. The V and J genes are TRBV4-1 and TRBJ1-4; D perhaps matches TRBD1 (6 bases). Trimming pared 1 base from V and 8 bases from J, leaving 17 bases between. Germline-derived CDR1 and CDR2 are MGHRA and YSYEKL. The CDR3 contains 16 residues. The CDR3 loop reads CASSQVGTGTKEKLFF. CDR3 bases: TGCGCCAGCAGCCAAGTGGGTACAGGGACAAAGGAAAAACTGTTTTTT.

The J gene is TRBJ1-1, the V gene TRBV29-1; D call uncertain. This CDR3 region has 16 residues. Per the germline V gene, CDR1 is SQVTM and CDR2 is ANQGSEA. Between the trimmed V and J ends, which lost 5 bases and 5 bases, there was a span of 24 bases. The CDR3 region has the DNA TGCAGCGTTTTTTCCCGGTCGGTCCGGTCCCATACTGAAGCTTTCTTT. Protein: CSVFSRSVRSHTEAFF. The complete variable domain, with remaining parts taken from reference TRBV29-1 and TRBJ1-1, reads SAVISQKPSRDICQRGTSLTIQCQVDSQVTMMFWYRQQPGQSLTLIATANQGSEATYESGFVIDKFPISRPNLTFSTLTVSNMSPEDSSIYLCSVFSRSVRSHTEAFFGQGTRLTVV.

This rearrangement joins TRBV4-3 to TRBJ2-2; 9 positions match TRBD2. Unmatched junction bases numbered 4, after V lost 0 bases and J lost 5 bases. The CDR3 loop spans 16 amino acids. Germline lookup yields CDR1 LGHNA and CDR2 YSLEER. In nucleotides, the CDR3 is TGCGCCAGCAGCCAAGATAGCGGGGGAGTGACCGGGGAGCTGTTTTTT. Translating gives CASSQDSGGVTGELFF.

The chain employs TRBV6-1 and TRBJ1-2, with 10 bases aligning to TRBD1. Per germline, CDR1 MNHNS and CDR2 SASEGT. J lost 5 bases, V lost 5 bases, and 5 bases had no gene match. The CDR3 has 14 amino acids. The CDR3 nucleotides are TGTGCCAGCAGTCGAGACAGGGGGCCATATGGCTACACCTTC. Translating gives CASSRDRGPYGYTF.

The chain links TRBV2 to TRBJ2-7, with D possibly matching TRBD1 (5 bases). The germline CDR1 and CDR2 sequences are SNHLY and FYNNEI. The V end was cut by 2 bases, the J end by 2 bases, with 16 bases between. The CDR3 spans 16 residues. DNA for the CDR3: TGTGCCAGCAGTGAACAGAGACAGCCAGCTACCTACGAGCAGTACTTC. It codes for CASSEQRQPATYEQYF.

The V call is TRBV19, the J call TRBJ1-2; tentatively, D is TRBD1 (6 bases). This CDR3 region has 14 residues. Deletions cut 6 bases from V and 6 bases from J, with 17 bases between. CDR1 LNHDA and CDR2 SQIVND come from the germline V gene (reference sequence). The CDR3 sequence: CASSPQGPGDGYTF. The CDR3 coding sequence is TGTGCCAGTAGCCCCCAAGGGCCAGGGGATGGCTACACCTTC.

J is TRBJ2-2 and V is TRBV19, with D possibly being TRBD1 or TRBD2 (5 bases each). V was shortened by 7 bases and J by 8 bases, with 11 bases between the two germline ends. The CDR3 totals 12 residues. Germline CDR1 reads LNHDA; CDR2 reads SQIVND (reference sequence). CDR3 coding DNA: TGTGCCAGTAATCGGGGCTGGGGGGAGCTGTTTTTT. The encoded protein is CASNRGWGELFF.

V and J are TRBV7-9 and TRBJ2-3; the D gene is possibly TRBD1 (6 bases). V was pared by 1 base and J by 0 bases, with 14 bases between. Germline CDR1 SEHNR, CDR2 FQNEAQ (reference sequence). The CDR3 runs 17 residues. The CDR3 bases are TGTGCCAGCAGCTTAGGAACCGGGACACGAAGCACAGATACGCAGTATTTT. Its protein is CASSLGTGTRSTDTQYF.